This T cell receptor (beta chain) was identified in a study of blood T cell repertoires in COVID-19. V lost 2 bases, J lost 3 bases, and 20 bases lay in between. The CDR3 has 17 residues. CDR1 and CDR2 (germline): GTSNPN, SVGIG (reference sequence). Data came from immunoSEQ multiplex PCR; TCRdb stores just in-frame clones and leaves some out. The data hold a few hundred thousand clones, with about four fifths observed a single time. The sequencing input was peripheral blood. The genes are TRBV30 and TRBJ1-3, with D uncertain. The receptor was isolated from a woman in her forties or fifties with acute or convalescent COVID-19. The CDR3 loop reads CAWSPPLAGGVGNTIYF. The DNA of the CDR3 is TGTGCCTGGAGTCCCCCCCTGGCGGGAGGTGTTGGAAACACCATATATTTT.